What follows describes a single T cell receptor beta chain. Its antigen is unknown. No much larger clonotype is one base removed from it; base qualities were not supplied. The sample's treatment or condition, from its label and the paper: about 20 received Ad26.COV2.S at low or high dose, single or two shots; 5 received placebo; per-sample allocation not given. For vaccine and placebo recipients, repertoires were sequenced using samples collected on day 63 after the first injection. Between 29 July and 7 August 2020, Cohort 1b enrolled about two dozen adults aged 18-55 years at one site in Boston, USA. Ad26.COV2.S consisted of a replication-incompetent adenovirus type 26 vector by which a prefusion-stabilized SARS-CoV-2 spike protein from the original Wuhan strain was expressed. The sample originates from a study of Ad26.COV2.S vaccination and SARS-CoV-2 variants (dated by TCRdb to about 2021). As for the study more broadly: Donors in the vaccine arm were drawn from COV1001, a phase I-IIa trial of Ad26.COV2.S in healthy adults that was multicentre, randomized, double-blind and placebo-controlled. TCRbeta repertoire sequencing served as the tool for gauging how specific and how broad the SARS-CoV-2-reactive T cell receptors were following Ad26.COV2.S vaccination. Ad26.COV2.S was administered intramuscularly at a dose of 5x10^10 or 1x10^11 viral particles, either as one shot or as two shots given 56 days apart. Blinding of investigators to trial group allocation was maintained during experiments and outcome assessment. Trial participants were randomized into five groups of five, in which low-dose or high-dose Ad26.COV2.S was given once or twice, or placebo was given on both occasions. A total of around 32 samples were included in the TCR-sequenced set, comprising some 20 Ad26.COV2.S vaccine recipients, 5 placebo recipients and 8 SARS-CoV-2 convalescent individuals. What the study reported, not specific to this receptor: Spike-specific TCR breadth was higher in Ad26.COV2.S recipients than in placebo recipients (P = 0.0014). Vaccine and placebo recipients had comparable non-spike TCR breadth, which fits with the vaccine containing only spike. The authors noted that the TCR breadth and depth analyses may have underestimated total T cell responses. After vaccination, spike-specific CD8+ and CD4+ T cell responses were reported to show substantial breadth. The study was not powered for comparison of responses between vaccine doses or regimens.

TCRbeta CDR3 regions were sequenced with the immunoSEQ Assay. After extraction, genomic DNA underwent amplification by bias-controlled multiplex PCR, followed by high-throughput sequencing. Per the original workflow: To quantify the absolute abundance of every unique TCRbeta CDR3 region, sequences were collapsed and filtered. Usable DNA was measured by amplifying reference genes present in all nucleated cells, and TCRbeta template counts were normalized to that usable DNA to estimate T cell fraction. Repertoire TCRs were annotated as SARS-CoV-2-specific by exact matching of V gene, CDR3 amino acid sequence and J gene to a known reactive TCR set. MIRA supplied the reference SARS-CoV-2 TCR set, which was filtered for enrichment in COVID-19-positive ImmuneCODE repertoires so that public or cross-reactive TCRs were removed. Based on the MIRA antigens, annotated TCRs were further analysed at the level of specific ORF or position within ORF. Breadth was defined as the number of annotated unique rearrangements divided by the total number of unique productive rearrangements, and depth was defined as the summed frequency of the annotated unique rearrangements. Two-sided Wilcoxon rank-sum tests were used to compare TCR breadth between groups. TCRdb re-hosts the immuneACCESS table, in-frame sequences only. Its copies lack some clones; in the studies checked, an unresolved V gene accounts for under half of them, and the cause for the rest is not known. That table furnishes V, J and clone size, whereas the DNA furnished D and trimming. This sample is represented by 350,000 to 600,000 clones; roughly nine tenths of them were singletons. Of the sample, 1.7% falls within the top ten clones.

CDR1 and CDR2, looked up from the germline V gene (reference sequence), are SGHAT and FQDESV. The CDR3 measures 13 amino acids from cysteine to phenylalanine. Kept here is only the CDR3 DNA, which spans 39 bases and is read in frame from base 1. Cut back by 2 bases and 9 bases, the V and J ends lie 12 bases apart. The material was peripheral blood, obtained in a trial of Ad26.COV2.S vaccine versus placebo. This receptor was identified in a person aged 18-60 years who received the Ad26.COV2.S COVID-19 vaccine or a placebo. The chain is made from TRBV11-1 and TRBJ2-3; the D gene lacks a confident call. The DNA sequence is TGTGCCAGCAGCTTAAAACGGACCGGCACGCAGTATTTT. This encodes CASSLKRTGTQYF.